This paragraph reports one T cell receptor beta chain. Its target is unknown. The method was immunoSEQ multiplex PCR; TCRdb's version includes in-frame clones alone and lacks a portion of them. The table records around 2,100,000 clones, about 95% of them present only once. This sample was included in a study of shared clonotypes between healthy human individuals. Across the whole study: Per donor, three plates held CD4 naive cells, three held CD4 memory, two held CD8 naive and one held CD8 memory.

Germline CDR1 and CDR2: MNHNS and SASEGT. V was clipped by 2 bases and J by 3 bases, with 5 bases between them. The length of the CDR3 is 12 residues. Study-wide results and caveats: The authors sampled blood alone, and tissue repertoires likely differ. Among the subsets, naive ones generally showed larger estimated richness than memory ones.

Naive-designated CD8 cells lacked CD45RO, were positively enriched for CCR7, and omitted terminally differentiated effector memory CD45RA+ cells. The sequenced material came from naive CD8+ T cells sorted from blood. The rearrangement uses TRBV6-1 and TRBJ2-7; no clear D. The clonotype originates from a man between 18 and 35 years old in good health. Here the CDR3 DNA reads TGTGCCAGCAGTGAACCAGACTACGAGCAGTACTTC. Translated, it gives CASSEPDYEQYF.